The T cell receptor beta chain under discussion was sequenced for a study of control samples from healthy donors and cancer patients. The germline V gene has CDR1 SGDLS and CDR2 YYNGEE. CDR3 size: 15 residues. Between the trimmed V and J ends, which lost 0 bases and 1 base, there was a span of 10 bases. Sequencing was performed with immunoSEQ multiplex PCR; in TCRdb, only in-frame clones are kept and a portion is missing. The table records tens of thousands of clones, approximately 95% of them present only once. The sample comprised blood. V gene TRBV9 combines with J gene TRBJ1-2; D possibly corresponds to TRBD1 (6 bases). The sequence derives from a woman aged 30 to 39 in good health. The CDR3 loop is CASSVGTVNNYGYTF. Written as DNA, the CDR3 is TGTGCCAGCAGCGTAGGGACAGTCAATAACTATGGCTACACCTTC.